This passage covers 8 T cell receptor beta chains from one sample sequenced in a study of CD8 T cells in Susac syndrome. Random hexamers primed reverse transcription of about 0.45 to 1 ug RNA. TCRdb itself ran the immunoSEQ multiplex PCR reads through MiXCR, one entry per CDR3 protein. Of a few hundred thousand distinct CDR3 sequences listed, 85% were seen once; the top ten hold 0.2% to 0.25%. Sequencing was performed on CD8+ T cells from PBMCs. All receptors come from a human donor with multiple sclerosis.

The rearrangement links TRBV7-9 to TRBJ2-3; D is possibly TRBD2 (5 bases). Germline V lookup: CDR1 SEHNR, CDR2 FQNEAQ (reference sequence). The CDR3 runs to 16 residues. V lost 5 bases and J 3 bases, leaving 18 bases between the germline ends. CDR3: CASSPPDSFLTDTQYF. CDR3 in DNA: TGTGCCAGCAGCCCGCCGGACTCCTTTCTGACAGATACGCAGTATTTT.

The gene calls are TRBV27 and TRBJ2-1; no definite D call. Germline CDR1 and CDR2: MNHEY and SMNVEV (reference sequence). The CDR3 consists of 17 residues. Deletions cut 5 bases from V and 2 bases from J, with 19 bases between. The CDR3 loop reads CASSHTTIQLPYNEQFF. The CDR3 region has the DNA TGTGCCAGCAGTCACACTACCATACAGTTGCCCTACAATGAGCAGTTCTTC.

The rearrangement joins TRBV3-1 to TRBJ2-1, with D unclear. The CDR3 has 14 amino acids. CDR1 LGHDT and CDR2 YNNKEL come from the germline V gene (reference sequence). V lost 6 bases to trimming and J lost 10 bases, with 19 bases between them. CDR3: CASRKPHLQYEQFF. CDR3 nucleotides: TGTGCCAGCAGAAAACCTCACCTACAATACGAGCAGTTCTTC.

Written as DNA, the CDR3 is TGTGCCAGCAGTGATCGGGGGGCCGGAGACGAGCAGTACTTC. Its protein product is CASSDRGAGDEQYF. This sequence joins TRBV25-1 and TRBJ2-7; D possibly corresponds to TRBD2 (7 bases). Deletions cut 3 bases from V and 5 bases from J, with 14 bases between. The CDR3 totals 14 residues. Germline lookup yields CDR1 MGHDK and CDR2 SYGVNS.

V and J are TRBV6-2 or TRBV6-3 and TRBJ2-1; D gene uncertain. Trimming shortened V by 6 bases and J by 10 bases, and 10 bases separated the two germline ends. The germline V gene has CDR1 MNHEY and CDR2 SVGEGT. The CDR3 covers 11 residues. CDR3 sequence: CASRPAFEQFF. CDR3 in DNA: TGTGCCAGCAGACCAGCATTCGAGCAGTTCTTC.

This clonotype was seen a handful of times. The chain is built from TRBV19 and TRBJ2-7; a weak D match, TRBD2 (6 bases). CDR3 size: 13 residues. The ends were cut back, 6 bases at V and 3 bases at J, with 12 bases in the middle. The V gene's germline CDR1 is LNHDA and CDR2 SQIVND (reference sequence). The CDR3 nucleotides are TGTGCCAGTAGCACCGGGACTTACTACGAGCAGTACTTC. It codes for CASSTGTYYEQYF.

The sample holds a few counts of this clonotype. The chain couples TRBV6-2 or TRBV6-3 to TRBJ2-7, with D uncertain. This CDR3 spans 13 amino acids. Germline CDR1 and CDR2: MNHEY and SVGEGT. Trimming removed 6 bases from V and 1 base from J, with 10 bases in between. CDR3 DNA: TGTGCCAGCAGCTCCAGTTGGTCCTACGAGCAGTACTTC. Protein sequence: CASSSSWSYEQYF.

V and J are TRBV4-3 and TRBJ2-1; the D is unclear. The V gene lost 8 bases and the J gene lost 0 bases, with 11 bases spanning the gap. CDR1 and CDR2 from the germline V gene are LGHNA and YSLEER. CDR3 length: 14 residues. CDR3 region: CASGLTSSYNEQFF. The DNA of the CDR3 is TGCGCCAGCGGATTAACGAGCTCCTACAATGAGCAGTTCTTC.